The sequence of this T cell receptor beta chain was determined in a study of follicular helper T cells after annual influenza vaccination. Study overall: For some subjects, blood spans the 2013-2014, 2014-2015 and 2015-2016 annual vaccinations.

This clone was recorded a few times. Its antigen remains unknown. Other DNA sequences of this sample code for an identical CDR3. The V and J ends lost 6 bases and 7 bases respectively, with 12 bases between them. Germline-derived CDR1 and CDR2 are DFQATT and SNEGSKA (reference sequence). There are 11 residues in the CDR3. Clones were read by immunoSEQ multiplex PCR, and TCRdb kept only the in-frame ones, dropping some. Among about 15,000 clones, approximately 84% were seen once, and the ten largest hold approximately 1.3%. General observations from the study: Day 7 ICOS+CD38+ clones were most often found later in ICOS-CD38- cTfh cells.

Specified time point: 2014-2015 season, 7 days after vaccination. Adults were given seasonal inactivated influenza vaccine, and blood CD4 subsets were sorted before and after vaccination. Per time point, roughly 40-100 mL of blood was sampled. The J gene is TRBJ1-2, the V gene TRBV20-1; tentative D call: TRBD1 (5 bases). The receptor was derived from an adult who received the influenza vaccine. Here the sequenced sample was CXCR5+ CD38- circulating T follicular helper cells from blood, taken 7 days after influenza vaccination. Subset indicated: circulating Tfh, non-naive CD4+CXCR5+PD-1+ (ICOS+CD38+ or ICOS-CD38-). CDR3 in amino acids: CSARRDSGYTF. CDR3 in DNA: TGCAGTGCGAGGAGGGACTCTGGCTACACCTTC.